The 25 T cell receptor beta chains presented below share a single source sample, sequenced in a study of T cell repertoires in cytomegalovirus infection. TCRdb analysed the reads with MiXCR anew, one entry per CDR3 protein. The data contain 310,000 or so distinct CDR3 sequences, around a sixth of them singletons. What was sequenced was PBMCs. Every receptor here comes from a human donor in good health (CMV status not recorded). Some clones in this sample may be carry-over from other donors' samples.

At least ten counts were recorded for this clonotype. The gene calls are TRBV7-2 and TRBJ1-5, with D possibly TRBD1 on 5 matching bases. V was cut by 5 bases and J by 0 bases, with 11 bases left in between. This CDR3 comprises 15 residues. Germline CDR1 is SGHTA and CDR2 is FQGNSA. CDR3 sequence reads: CASSTRGGSNQPQHF. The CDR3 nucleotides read TGTGCCAGCAGCACTAGGGGCGGTAGCAATCAGCCCCAGCATTTT.

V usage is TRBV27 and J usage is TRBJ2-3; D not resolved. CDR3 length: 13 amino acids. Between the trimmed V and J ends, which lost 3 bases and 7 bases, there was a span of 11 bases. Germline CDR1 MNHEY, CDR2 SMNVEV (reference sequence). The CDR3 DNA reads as TGTGCCAGCAGTTTTTCTTCAGGAAATACGCAGTATTTT. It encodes CASSFSSGNTQYF.

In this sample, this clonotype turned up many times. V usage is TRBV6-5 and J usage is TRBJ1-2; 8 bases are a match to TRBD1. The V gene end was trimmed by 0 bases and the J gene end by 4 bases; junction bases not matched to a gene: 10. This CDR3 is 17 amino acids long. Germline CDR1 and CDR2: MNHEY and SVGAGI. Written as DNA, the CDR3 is TGTGCCAGCAGTTACTCCGGGACAGGAGGTCGGAGCTATGGCTACACCTTC. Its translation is CASSYSGTGGRSYGYTF.

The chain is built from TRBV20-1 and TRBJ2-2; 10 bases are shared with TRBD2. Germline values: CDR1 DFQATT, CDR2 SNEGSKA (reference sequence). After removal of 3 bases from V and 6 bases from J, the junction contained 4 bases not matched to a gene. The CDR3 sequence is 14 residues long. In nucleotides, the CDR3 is TGCAGTGCTAGTTCCAGCGGGGGGGCCGGGGAGCTGTTTTTT. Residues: CSASSSGGAGELFF.

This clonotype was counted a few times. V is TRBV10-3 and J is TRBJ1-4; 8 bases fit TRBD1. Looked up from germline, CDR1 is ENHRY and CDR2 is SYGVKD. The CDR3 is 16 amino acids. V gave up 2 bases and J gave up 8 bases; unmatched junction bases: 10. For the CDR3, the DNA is TGTGCCATCAGTGAGACGTTTCGGACAGGGAGGGAAAAACTGTTTTTT. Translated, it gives CAISETFRTGREKLFF.

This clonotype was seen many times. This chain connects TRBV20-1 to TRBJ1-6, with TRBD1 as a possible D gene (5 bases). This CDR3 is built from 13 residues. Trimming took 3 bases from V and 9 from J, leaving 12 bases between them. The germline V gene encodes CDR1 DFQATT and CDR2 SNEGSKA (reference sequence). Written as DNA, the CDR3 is TGCAGTGCTAGTACGAACCAGGGTTCACCCCTCCACTTT. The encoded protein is CSASTNQGSPLHF.

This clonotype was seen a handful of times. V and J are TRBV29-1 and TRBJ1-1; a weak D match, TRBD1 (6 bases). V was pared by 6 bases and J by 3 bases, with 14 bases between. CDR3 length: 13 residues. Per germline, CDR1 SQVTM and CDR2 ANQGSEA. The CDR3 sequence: CSVAEQGYTEAFF. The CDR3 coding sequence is TGCAGCGTGGCCGAACAGGGCTACACTGAAGCTTTCTTT.

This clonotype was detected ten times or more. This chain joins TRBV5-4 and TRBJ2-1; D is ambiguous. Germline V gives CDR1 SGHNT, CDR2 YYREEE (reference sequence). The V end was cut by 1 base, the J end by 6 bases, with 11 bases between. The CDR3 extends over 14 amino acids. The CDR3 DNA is TGTGCCAGCAGCTTGTGGGGTCCAGTCAATGAGCAGTTCTTC. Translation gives CASSLWGPVNEQFF.

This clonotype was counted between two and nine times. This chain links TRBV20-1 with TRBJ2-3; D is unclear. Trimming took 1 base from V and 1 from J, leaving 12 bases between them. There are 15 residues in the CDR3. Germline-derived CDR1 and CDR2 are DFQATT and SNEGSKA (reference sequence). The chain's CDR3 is CSARGPATGTDTQYF. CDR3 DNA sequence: TGCAGTGCTAGAGGTCCGGCTACGGGCACAGATACGCAGTATTTT.

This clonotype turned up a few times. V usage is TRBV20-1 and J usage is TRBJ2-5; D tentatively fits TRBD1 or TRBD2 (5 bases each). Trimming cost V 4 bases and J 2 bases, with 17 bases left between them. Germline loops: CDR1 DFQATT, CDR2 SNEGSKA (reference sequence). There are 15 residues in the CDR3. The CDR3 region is CSATRDGRAQETQYF. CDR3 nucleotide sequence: TGCAGTGCTACCAGGGACGGGCGGGCGCAAGAGACCCAGTACTTC.

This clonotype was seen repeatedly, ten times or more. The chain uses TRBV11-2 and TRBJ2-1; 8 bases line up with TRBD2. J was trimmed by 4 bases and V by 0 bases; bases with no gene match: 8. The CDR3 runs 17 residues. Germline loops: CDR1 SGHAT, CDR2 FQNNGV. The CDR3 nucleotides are TGTGCCAGCAGCTTAGATCTGGCGGGGGGCGGATACAATGAGCAGTTCTTC. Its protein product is CASSLDLAGGGYNEQFF.

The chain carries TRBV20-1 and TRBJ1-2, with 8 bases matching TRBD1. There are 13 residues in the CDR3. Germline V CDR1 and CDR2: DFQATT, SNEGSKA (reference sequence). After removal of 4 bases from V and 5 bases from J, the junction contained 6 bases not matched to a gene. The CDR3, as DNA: TGCAGTGCTACCCGGACAGGGTTTTATGGCTACACCTTC. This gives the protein CSATRTGFYGYTF.

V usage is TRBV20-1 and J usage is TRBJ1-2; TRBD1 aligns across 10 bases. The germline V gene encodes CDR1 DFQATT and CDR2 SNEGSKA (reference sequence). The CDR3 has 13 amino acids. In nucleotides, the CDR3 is TGCAGCGCAGGACAGGGGGTTAACTATGGCTACACCTTC. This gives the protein CSAGQGVNYGYTF.

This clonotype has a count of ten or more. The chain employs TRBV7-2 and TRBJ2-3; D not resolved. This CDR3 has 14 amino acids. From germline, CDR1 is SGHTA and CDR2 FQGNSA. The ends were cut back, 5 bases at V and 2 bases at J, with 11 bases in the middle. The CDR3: CASSPGPNTDTQYF. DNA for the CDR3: TGTGCCAGCAGCCCCGGTCCCAACACAGATACGCAGTATTTT.

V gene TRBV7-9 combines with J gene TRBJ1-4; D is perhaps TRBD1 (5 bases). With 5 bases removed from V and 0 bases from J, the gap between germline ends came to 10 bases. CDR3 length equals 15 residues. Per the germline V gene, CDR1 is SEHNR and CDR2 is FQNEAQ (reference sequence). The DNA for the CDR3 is TGTGCCAGCAGCCTCAGGGCCGCAACTAATGAAAAACTGTTTTTT. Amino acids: CASSLRAATNEKLFF.

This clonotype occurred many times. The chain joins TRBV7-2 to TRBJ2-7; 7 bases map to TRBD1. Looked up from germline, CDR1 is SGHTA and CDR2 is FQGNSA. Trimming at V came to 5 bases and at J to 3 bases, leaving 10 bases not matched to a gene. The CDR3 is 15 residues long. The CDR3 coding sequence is TGTGCCAGCAGCCAGGGGCCGGGACAGCTCTACGAGCAGTACTTC. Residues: CASSQGPGQLYEQYF.

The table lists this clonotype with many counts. CDR3 sequence reads: CASSLNGDTEAFF. The CDR3 DNA reads TGTGCCAGCAGCTTAAATGGGGACACTGAAGCTTTCTTT. The chain is built from TRBV7-2 and TRBJ1-1; no definite D call. CDR3 length: 13 residues. The germline V gene has CDR1 SGHTA and CDR2 FQGNSA. Trimming shortened V by 2 bases and J by 3 bases, and 7 bases separated the two germline ends. Full variable domain (rest looked up from reference TRBV7-2 and TRBJ1-1): GAGVSQSPSNKVTEKGKDVELRCDPISGHTALYWYRQSLGQGLEFLIYFQGNSAPDKSGLPSDRFSAERTGGSVSTLTIQRTQQEDSAVYLCASSLNGDTEAFFGQGTRLTVV.

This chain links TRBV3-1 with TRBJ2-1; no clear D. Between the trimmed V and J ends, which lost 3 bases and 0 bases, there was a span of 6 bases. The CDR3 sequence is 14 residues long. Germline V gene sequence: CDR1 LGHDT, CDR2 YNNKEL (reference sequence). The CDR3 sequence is CASSQQSSYNEQFF. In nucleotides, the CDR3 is TGTGCCAGCAGCCAGCAGAGCTCCTACAATGAGCAGTTCTTC.

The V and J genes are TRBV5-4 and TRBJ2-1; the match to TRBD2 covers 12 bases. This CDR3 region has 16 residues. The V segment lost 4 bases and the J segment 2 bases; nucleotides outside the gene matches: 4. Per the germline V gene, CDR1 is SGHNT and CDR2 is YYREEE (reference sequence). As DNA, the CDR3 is TGTGCCAGCAGCCCTGCTAGCGGGGGGGCCTACAATGAGCAGTTCTTC. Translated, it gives CASSPASGGAYNEQFF.

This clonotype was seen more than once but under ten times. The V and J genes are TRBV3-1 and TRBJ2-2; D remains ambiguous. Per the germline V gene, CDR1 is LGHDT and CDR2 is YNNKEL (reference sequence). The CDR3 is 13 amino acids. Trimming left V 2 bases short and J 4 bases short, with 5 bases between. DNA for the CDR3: TGTGCCAGCAGCCAATTGGGCACCGGGGAGCTGTTTTTT. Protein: CASSQLGTGELFF.

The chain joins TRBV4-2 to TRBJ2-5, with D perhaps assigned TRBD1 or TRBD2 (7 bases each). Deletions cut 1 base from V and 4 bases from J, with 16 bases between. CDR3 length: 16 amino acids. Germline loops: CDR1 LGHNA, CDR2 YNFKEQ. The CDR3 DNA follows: TGTGCCAGCAGCCAAGTCCAAGCCAGGGGGGGAGAGACCCAGTACTTC. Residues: CASSQVQARGGETQYF.

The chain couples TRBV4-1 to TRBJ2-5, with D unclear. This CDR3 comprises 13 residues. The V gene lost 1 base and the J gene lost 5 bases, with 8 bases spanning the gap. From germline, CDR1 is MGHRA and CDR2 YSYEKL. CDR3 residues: CASSQGGGETQYF. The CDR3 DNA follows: TGCGCCAGCAGCCAAGGGGGTGGCGAGACCCAGTACTTC.

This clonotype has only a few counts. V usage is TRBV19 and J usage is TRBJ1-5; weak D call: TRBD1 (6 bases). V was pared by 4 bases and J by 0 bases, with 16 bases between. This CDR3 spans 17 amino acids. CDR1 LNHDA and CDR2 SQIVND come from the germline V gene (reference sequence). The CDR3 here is CASSRVYRDHSNQPQHF. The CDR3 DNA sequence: TGTGCCAGTAGTAGGGTTTACAGGGACCATAGCAATCAGCCCCAGCATTTT.

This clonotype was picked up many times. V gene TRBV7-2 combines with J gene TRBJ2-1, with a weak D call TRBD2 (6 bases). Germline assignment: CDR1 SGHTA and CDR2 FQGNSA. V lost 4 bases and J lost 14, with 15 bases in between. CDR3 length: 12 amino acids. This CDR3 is CASSYRTTPEFF. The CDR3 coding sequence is TGTGCCAGCAGCTATAGGACTACCCCCGAGTTCTTC.

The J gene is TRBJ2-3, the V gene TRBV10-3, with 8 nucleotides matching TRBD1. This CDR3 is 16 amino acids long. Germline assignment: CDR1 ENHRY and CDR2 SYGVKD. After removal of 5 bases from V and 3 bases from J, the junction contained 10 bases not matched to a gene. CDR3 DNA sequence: TGTGCCATCAGTTCCCCTAACGGACAGGGAACAGATACGCAGTATTTT. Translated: CAISSPNGQGTDTQYF.